Here is one T cell receptor beta chain with its context. The antigen remains unidentified. This record belongs to a study of T cells after yellow fever vaccination. Whole-study results and caveats: Subsequent booster samples again held most clones from primary vaccination (approximately 95% CD4, 85% to 90% CD8). High-abundance clonotypes from the bulk population could contaminate FACS-sorted repertoires.

A universal primer site and UMIs were added as TCR cDNA was made by 5'RACE template switching. Via MiXCR, TCRdb re-called the 5' RACE reads, giving one row per CDR3 protein. The table has some 390,000 distinct CDR3 sequences, around 20% seen once; the top ten hold about 18%. Germline V gene sequence: CDR1 KGHDR, CDR2 SFDVKD. The CDR3 extends over 14 amino acids. Trimming left V 8 bases short and J 3 bases short, with 14 bases between. The material was PBMCs, obtained before the yellow fever booster vaccination. The sequence derives from a man aged 18-30 years who received the YFV17D yellow fever vaccine. This chain uses TRBV24-1 with TRBJ2-3, with D possibly matching TRBD2 (5 bases). The DNA for the CDR3 is TGTGCCACCAAAAAGACTGGGGAGACAGATACGCAGTATTTT. This codes for CATKKTGETDTQYF.